One sample yielded the 20 T cell receptor beta chains listed below, sequenced in a study of T cells in Graves' hyperthyroidism and ophthalmopathy. RNA transcripts were the template for amplifying TCR beta CDR3 regions. The TCR CDR3 was amplified in a first-round RT-PCR using the HTBI primer set. TCRdb re-analysed the multiplex PCR reads in MiXCR, keeping a single row per CDR3 protein. The data contain roughly 700,000 distinct CDR3 sequences, just over 35% of them singletons. Sequenced: blood. These receptors were collected from a woman between 40 and 50 years old with Graves' hyperthyroidism.

This clonotype was observed a handful of times. J is TRBJ1-3 and V is TRBV20-1; D is uncertain. The V end lost 5 bases, the J end lost 0 bases, and 8 bases lay between the germline ends. The CDR3 contains 13 residues. Germline CDR1 is DFQATT and CDR2 is SNEGSKA (reference sequence). The CDR3: CSAYLASGNTIYF. The CDR3 coding sequence is TGCAGTGCTTATCTAGCCTCTGGAAACACCATATATTTT.

This clonotype was seen more than once but under ten times. The chain joins TRBV6-5 to TRBJ1-5, with no clear D. This CDR3 has 15 residues. V was clipped by 0 bases and J by 7 bases, with 13 bases between them. Germline V gene data show CDR1 as MNHEY and CDR2 as SVGAGI. CDR3 in amino acids: CASSYSGGIGQPQHF. The CDR3 DNA reads as TGTGCCAGCAGTTACTCGGGAGGGATAGGGCAGCCCCAGCATTTT.

This clonotype has only a few counts. The genes are TRBV9 and TRBJ2-5, with unresolved D. This CDR3 contains 15 residues. CDR1 and CDR2 from the germline V gene are SGDLS and YYNGEE. V lost 0 bases to trimming and J lost 1 base, with 10 bases between them. The CDR3 nucleotides are TGTGCCAGCAGCGTAGCGGCCAGCCCCCAAGAGACCCAGTACTTC. Translated: CASSVAASPQETQYF. The whole variable domain, remainder taken from reference TRBV9 and TRBJ2-5, is DSGVTQTPKHLITATGQRVTLRCSPRSGDLSVYWYQQSLDQGLQFLIQYYNGEERAKGNILERFSAQQFPDLHSELNLSSLELGDSALYFCASSVAASPQETQYFGPGTRLLVL.

V usage is TRBV25-1 and J usage is TRBJ1-1; no reliable D call. Trimming pared 5 bases from V and 1 base from J, leaving 11 bases between. This CDR3 is built from 14 residues. Germline CDR1 reads MGHDK; CDR2 reads SYGVNS. The CDR3 reads CASSHVHTNTEAFF. The CDR3 DNA follows: TGTGCCAGCAGTCACGTACACACGAACACTGAAGCTTTCTTT. The full variable domain, rest sourced from reference TRBV25-1 and TRBJ1-1, is EADIYQTPRYLVIGTGKKITLECSQTMGHDKMYWYQQDPGMELHLIHYSYGVNSTEKGDLSSESTVSRIRTEHFPLTLESARPSHTSQYLCASSHVHTNTEAFFGQGTRLTVV.

Comments on this clonotype: A much more abundant neighbour one base away suggests this may be a read error. Here the CDR3 DNA reads TGTGCCATCAGCTCCACTAGCGGGAGAGGGACCGGGGAGCTGTTTTTT. Residues: CAISSTSGRGTGELFF. The chain employs TRBV10-3 and TRBJ2-2; 11 positions agree with TRBD2. The J segment lost 5 bases and the V segment lost 6 bases, leaving 8 bases of the junction unmatched. Per germline, CDR1 ENHRY and CDR2 SYGVKD. The CDR3 is 16 residues long.

V gene TRBV29-1 combines with J gene TRBJ2-3; D ambiguous. CDR1 is SQVTM and CDR2 is ANQGSEA in the germline V gene. Trimming took off 3 bases at V and 8 bases at J, with 12 bases between the two ends. This CDR3 spans 12 amino acids. The CDR3 DNA reads TGCAGCGTTGATCTCACAACGGGTACGCAGTATTTT. Its protein is CSVDLTTGTQYF.

This clonotype was seen only a few times. This chain joins TRBV27 and TRBJ1-1; D remains unclear. The V and J ends lost 0 bases and 6 bases respectively, with 8 bases between them. Germline V CDR1 and CDR2: MNHEY, SMNVEV (reference sequence). CDR3 size: 13 residues. CDR3 in amino acids: CASSLSGRPEAFF. In DNA, the CDR3 is TGTGCCAGCAGTTTATCAGGGAGACCTGAAGCTTTCTTT.

This clonotype was seen repeatedly, ten times or more. The genes are TRBV29-1 and TRBJ1-2, with D perhaps matching TRBD1 (5 bases). V shed 5 bases and J shed 6 bases, with 19 bases lying between them. This CDR3 is built from 14 residues. Germline CDR1 reads SQVTM; CDR2 reads ANQGSEA. The CDR3 loop reads CSVFGDSITDGYTF. For the CDR3, the DNA is TGCAGCGTTTTTGGGGACTCGATCACGGATGGCTACACCTTC.

The J gene is TRBJ2-5, the V gene TRBV6-2 or TRBV6-3; D is perhaps TRBD2 (6 bases). This CDR3 region has 12 residues. Germline-derived CDR1 and CDR2 are MNHEY and SVGEGT. Trimming stripped 8 bases from V and 5 bases from J, with 12 bases between. The CDR3 here is CASEGTSETQYF. CDR3 bases: TGTGCCAGCGAGGGTACTAGCGAGACCCAGTACTTC.

This clonotype was detected ten times or more. The rearrangement uses TRBV29-1 and TRBJ1-2, with D perhaps TRBD1 (6 bases). Germline V gives CDR1 SQVTM, CDR2 ANQGSEA. Trimming removed 4 bases at V and 2 bases at J, with 14 bases between. The CDR3 covers 14 residues. The CDR3 protein is CSVGPGHKNYGYTF. The DNA for the CDR3 is TGCAGCGTTGGCCCGGGACACAAGAACTATGGCTACACCTTC. Complete variable domain (other parts from reference TRBV29-1 and TRBJ1-2): SAVISQKPSRDICQRGTSLTIQCQVDSQVTMMFWYRQQPGQSLTLIATANQGSEATYESGFVIDKFPISRPNLTFSTLTVSNMSPEDSSIYLCSVGPGHKNYGYTFGSGTRLTVV.

This clonotype was counted only a few times. This chain joins TRBV20-1 and TRBJ2-7; the match to TRBD2 covers 11 bases. CDR3 length equals 14 residues. The germline CDR1 and CDR2 sequences are DFQATT and SNEGSKA (reference sequence). J was trimmed by 5 bases and V by 4 bases; bases with no gene match: 7. CDR3 protein: CSAIIAGGHDEQYF. The CDR3 nucleotides read TGCAGTGCTATCATAGCGGGAGGGCACGACGAGCAGTACTTC.

This clonotype was recorded at least ten times. The chain is built from TRBV7-2 and TRBJ2-5, with a tentative D call TRBD1 (5 bases). The CDR3 is 15 amino acids. Germline CDR1 reads SGHTA; CDR2 reads FQGNSA. V gave up 2 bases and J gave up 0 bases, with 10 bases separating them. As DNA, the CDR3 is TGTGCCAGCAGCTTACTAGGACATCACCAAGAGACCCAGTACTTC. Residues: CASSLLGHHQETQYF.

The sample holds many counts of this clonotype. The J gene is TRBJ1-2, the V gene TRBV19; a possible D gene is TRBD1 (5 bases). Germline loops: CDR1 LNHDA, CDR2 SQIVND (reference sequence). The CDR3 runs to 15 residues. The V gene lost 2 bases and the J gene lost 1 base, with 11 bases spanning the gap. This CDR3 is CASSIIDRVNYGYTF. DNA for the CDR3: TGTGCCAGTAGTATAATAGACAGAGTTAACTATGGCTACACCTTC.

This clonotype appeared many times. V gene TRBV24-1 combines with J gene TRBJ2-2; D unresolved. In germline, CDR1 is KGHDR, CDR2 SFDVKD. The CDR3 loop spans 14 amino acids. V was shortened by 9 bases and J by 0 bases, with 10 bases between the two germline ends. For the CDR3, the DNA is TGTGCCACCCGCCCCGATGCGAACACCGGGGAGCTGTTTTTT. As protein: CATRPDANTGELFF.

This clonotype was detected many times. The CDR3 region has the DNA TGCAGCGTTGAGTTTGGCACCAAAGAGACCCAGTACTTC. Amino acids: CSVEFGTKETQYF. The chain is built from TRBV29-1 and TRBJ2-5; D uncertain. The V end lost 3 bases, the J end lost 3 bases, and 11 bases lay between the germline ends. Germline CDR1 reads SQVTM; CDR2 reads ANQGSEA. The length of the CDR3 is 13 residues.

V usage is TRBV9 and J usage is TRBJ2-7; D gene uncertain. Trimming removed 5 bases from V and 7 bases from J, with 10 bases in between. The V gene's germline CDR1 is SGDLS and CDR2 YYNGEE. The CDR3 length is 11 residues. The CDR3 nucleotides read TGTGCCAGCAGAGCGTCAGAGGAGCAGTACTTC. Residues: CASRASEEQYF.

The sample holds many counts of this clonotype. This chain connects TRBV24-1 to TRBJ1-2; D remains unclear. CDR3 length: 14 amino acids. The V end was cut by 9 bases, the J end by 10 bases, with 23 bases between. Germline V lookup: CDR1 KGHDR, CDR2 SFDVKD. The CDR3 nucleotides are TGTGCCACCTCAAGTGGCAGCGGATCCCTCATCTACACCTTC. Protein: CATSSGSGSLIYTF.

Of note for this clonotype: One junction end does not reproduce the germline sequence, and a read error may be involved. The chain has TRBV7-2 and TRBJ1-2, with 7 bases matching TRBD1. The CDR3 totals 13 residues. The V gene's germline CDR1 is SGHTA and CDR2 FQGNSA. The CDR3: CASSPSVYRGFTF. In DNA, the CDR3 is TGCGCCAGCAGCCCATCGGTATACAGGGGATTCACCTTC.

This rearrangement joins TRBV29-1 to TRBJ2-3; 11 nucleotides agree with TRBD2. CDR3 length equals 14 residues. V was pared by 4 bases and J by 5 bases, with 5 bases of the junction left unmatched. The germline V gene encodes CDR1 SQVTM and CDR2 ANQGSEA. CDR3 in DNA: TGCAGCGTTGCCACTAGCGGGGGAGTAGATACGCAGTATTTT. Translating gives CSVATSGGVDTQYF.

In its sample, this clonotype was seen a few times. The gene calls are TRBV19 and TRBJ1-5; weak D call: TRBD1 (5 bases). In germline, CDR1 is LNHDA, CDR2 SQIVND (reference sequence). This CDR3 is built from 14 residues. The ends were cut back, 3 bases at V and 6 bases at J, with 12 bases in the middle. This CDR3 reads CASSIPRDIQPQHF. The CDR3 bases are TGTGCCAGTAGTATCCCCAGGGATATTCAGCCCCAGCATTTT.